This section outlines one T cell receptor (beta chain) sequence together with its context. The data belong to a study of neoadjuvant anti-PD-1 for oral cavity cancer. Clones were read by immunoSEQ multiplex PCR, and TCRdb kept only the in-frame ones, dropping some. Here the sample spans about 14,000 clones, roughly 70% being singletons. CDR3 length: 18 residues. Losses at the gene ends were 3 bases for V and 6 bases for J; bases not matched to a gene: 18. CDR1 is WSHSY, CDR2 SAAADI, per germline. Sequences were derived from PBMCs, sampled before nivolumab (anti-PD-1) treatment. The sequence was obtained from a person aged 35-79 years with oral cavity squamous cell carcinoma. This chain joins TRBV10-2 and TRBJ1-2; 8 nucleotides match TRBD1. DNA of the CDR3: TGCGCCAGCAGTGAATGGAGCATTTGGCAGGGGGCGGGGGATGGCTACACCTTC. Amino acids: CASSEWSIWQGAGDGYTF.